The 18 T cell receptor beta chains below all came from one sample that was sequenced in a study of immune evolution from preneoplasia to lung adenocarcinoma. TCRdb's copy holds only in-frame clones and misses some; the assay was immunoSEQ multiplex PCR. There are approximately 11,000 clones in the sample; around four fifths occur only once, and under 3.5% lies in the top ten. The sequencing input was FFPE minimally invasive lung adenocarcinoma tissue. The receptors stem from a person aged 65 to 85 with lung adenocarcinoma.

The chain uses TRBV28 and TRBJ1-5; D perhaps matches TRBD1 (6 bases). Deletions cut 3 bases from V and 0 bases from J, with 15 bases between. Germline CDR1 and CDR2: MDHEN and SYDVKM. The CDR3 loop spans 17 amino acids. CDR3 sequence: CASSFSTGLHSNQPQHF. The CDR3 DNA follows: TGTGCCAGCAGTTTCTCCACAGGGCTCCATAGCAATCAGCCCCAGCATTTT.

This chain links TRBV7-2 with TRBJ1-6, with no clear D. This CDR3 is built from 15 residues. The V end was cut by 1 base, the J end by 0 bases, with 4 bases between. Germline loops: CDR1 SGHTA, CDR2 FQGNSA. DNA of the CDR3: TGTGCCAGCAGCTTAGGAAGCTCCTATAATTCACCCCTCCACTTT. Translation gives CASSLGSSYNSPLHF.

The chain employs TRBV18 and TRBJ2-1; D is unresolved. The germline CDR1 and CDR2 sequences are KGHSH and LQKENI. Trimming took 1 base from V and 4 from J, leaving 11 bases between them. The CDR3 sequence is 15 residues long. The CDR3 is CASSPLTVGYNEQFF. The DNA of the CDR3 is TGTGCCAGCTCACCACTTACGGTCGGATACAATGAGCAGTTCTTC.

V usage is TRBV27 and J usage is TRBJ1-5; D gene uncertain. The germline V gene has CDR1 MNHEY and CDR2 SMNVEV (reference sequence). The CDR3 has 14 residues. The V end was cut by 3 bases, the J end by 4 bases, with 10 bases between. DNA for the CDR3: TGTGCCAGCAGTTTTCGGTCGGGTAATCAGCCCCAGCATTTT. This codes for CASSFRSGNQPQHF.

In nucleotides, the CDR3 is TGTGCCAGCTCACCCGGACAGTTTAACTATGGCTACACCTTC. This sequence encodes CASSPGQFNYGYTF. The J gene is TRBJ1-2, the V gene TRBV18; tentatively, D is TRBD1 (6 bases). The germline gives CDR1 KGHSH, CDR2 LQKENI. With 3 bases removed from V and 1 base from J, the gap between germline ends came to 9 bases. This CDR3 spans 14 amino acids.

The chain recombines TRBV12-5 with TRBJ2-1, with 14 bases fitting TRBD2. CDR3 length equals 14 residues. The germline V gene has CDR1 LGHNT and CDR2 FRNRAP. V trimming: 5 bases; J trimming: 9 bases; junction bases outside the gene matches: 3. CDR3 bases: TGTGCTAGTGGTGGGACTAGCGGGAGCGCTGAGCAGTTCTTC. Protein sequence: CASGGTSGSAEQFF.

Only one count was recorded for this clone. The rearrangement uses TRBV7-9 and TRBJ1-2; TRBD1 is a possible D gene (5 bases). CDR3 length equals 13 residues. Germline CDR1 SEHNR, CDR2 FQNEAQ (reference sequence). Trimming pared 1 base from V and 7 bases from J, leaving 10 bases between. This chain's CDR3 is CASSLGGWSGYTF. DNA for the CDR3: TGTGCCAGCAGCTTAGGGGGCTGGAGTGGCTACACCTTC.

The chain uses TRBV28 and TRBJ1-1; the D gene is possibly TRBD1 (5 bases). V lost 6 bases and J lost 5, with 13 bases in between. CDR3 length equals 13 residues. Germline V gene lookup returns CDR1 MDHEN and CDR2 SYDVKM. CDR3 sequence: CASSPTRVTEAFF. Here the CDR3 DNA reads TGTGCCAGCAGCCCAACCAGGGTTACTGAAGCTTTCTTT.

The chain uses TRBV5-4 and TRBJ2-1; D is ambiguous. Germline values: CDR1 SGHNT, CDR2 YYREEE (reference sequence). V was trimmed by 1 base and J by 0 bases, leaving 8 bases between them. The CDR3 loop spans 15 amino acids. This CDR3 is CASSLSGVSYNEQFF. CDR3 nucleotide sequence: TGTGCCAGCAGCTTGTCTGGGGTCTCCTACAATGAGCAGTTCTTC.

The CDR3 DNA sequence: TGTGCCAGCAGCTTAGAAGCCGGGACAGGAGCTTACAATGAGCAGTTCTTC. Residues: CASSLEAGTGAYNEQFF. The chain links TRBV7-6 to TRBJ2-1; TRBD1 matches 8 bases. V shed 1 base, J shed 4 bases, and the junction held 9 bases outside the gene matches. CDR1 and CDR2 from the germline V gene are SGHVS and FNYEAQ. CDR3 size: 17 residues.

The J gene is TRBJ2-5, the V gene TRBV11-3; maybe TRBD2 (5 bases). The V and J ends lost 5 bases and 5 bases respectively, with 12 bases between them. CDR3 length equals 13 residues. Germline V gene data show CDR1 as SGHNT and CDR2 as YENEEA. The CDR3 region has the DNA TGTGCCAGCAGCGGCGTGGGAGACGAGACCCAGTACTTC. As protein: CASSGVGDETQYF.

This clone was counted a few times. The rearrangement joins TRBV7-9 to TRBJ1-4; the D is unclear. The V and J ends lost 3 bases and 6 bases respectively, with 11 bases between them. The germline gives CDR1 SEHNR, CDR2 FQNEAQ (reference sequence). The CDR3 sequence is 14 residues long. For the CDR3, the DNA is TGTGCCAGCAGCTTGTCGGAGATTGATGAAAAACTGTTTTTT. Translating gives CASSLSEIDEKLFF.

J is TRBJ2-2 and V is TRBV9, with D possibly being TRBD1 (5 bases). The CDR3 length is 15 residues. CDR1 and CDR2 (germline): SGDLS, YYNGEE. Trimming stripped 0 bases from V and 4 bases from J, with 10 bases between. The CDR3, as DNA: TGTGCCAGCAGCGTAGGGCAGGGTGCCACCGGGGAGCTGTTTTTT. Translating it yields CASSVGQGATGELFF. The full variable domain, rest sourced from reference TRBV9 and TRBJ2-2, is DSGVTQTPKHLITATGQRVTLRCSPRSGDLSVYWYQQSLDQGLQFLIQYYNGEERAKGNILERFSAQQFPDLHSELNLSSLELGDSALYFCASSVGQGATGELFFGEGSRLTVL.

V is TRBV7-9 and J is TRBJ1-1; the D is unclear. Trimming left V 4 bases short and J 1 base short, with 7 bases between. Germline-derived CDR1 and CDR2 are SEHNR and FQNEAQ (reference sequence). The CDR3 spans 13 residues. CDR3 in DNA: TGTGCCAGCAGCTGGGGTGGGAACACTGAAGCTTTCTTT. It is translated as CASSWGGNTEAFF.

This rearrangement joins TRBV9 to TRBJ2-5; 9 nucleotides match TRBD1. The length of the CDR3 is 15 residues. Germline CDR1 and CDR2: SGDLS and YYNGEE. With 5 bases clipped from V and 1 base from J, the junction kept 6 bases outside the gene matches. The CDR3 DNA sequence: TGTGCCAGCAGTACAGGGGGCCTCTTCCAAGAGACCCAGTACTTC. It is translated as CASSTGGLFQETQYF.

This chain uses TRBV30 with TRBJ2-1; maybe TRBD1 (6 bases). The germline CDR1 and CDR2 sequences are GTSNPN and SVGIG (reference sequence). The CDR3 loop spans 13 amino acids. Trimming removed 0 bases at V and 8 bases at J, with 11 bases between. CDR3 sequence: CAWSVMPGDEQFF. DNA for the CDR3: TGTGCCTGGAGTGTAATGCCAGGGGATGAGCAGTTCTTC.

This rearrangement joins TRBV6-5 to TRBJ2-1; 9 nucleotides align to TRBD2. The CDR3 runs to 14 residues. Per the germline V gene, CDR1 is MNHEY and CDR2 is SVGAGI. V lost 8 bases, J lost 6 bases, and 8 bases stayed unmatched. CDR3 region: CASSLSGRFNEQFF. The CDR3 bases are TGTGCCAGCTCCTTAAGCGGGAGGTTCAATGAGCAGTTCTTC.

The CDR3 bases are TGCAGCGTTTTGTGGAGTGAGCAGTTCTTC. As protein: CSVLWSEQFF. The chain joins TRBV29-1 to TRBJ2-1, with unresolved D. Per the germline V gene, CDR1 is SQVTM and CDR2 is ANQGSEA. Trimming took 5 bases from V and 9 from J, leaving 8 bases between them. The CDR3 sequence is 10 residues long.